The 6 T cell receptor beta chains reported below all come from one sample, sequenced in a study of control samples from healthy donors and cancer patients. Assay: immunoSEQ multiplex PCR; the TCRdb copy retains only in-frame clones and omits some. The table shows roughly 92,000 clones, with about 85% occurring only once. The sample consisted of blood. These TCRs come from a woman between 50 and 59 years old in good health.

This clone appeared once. CDR3 DNA sequence: TGCGCCAGCAGCCAAAACCCTCGGACAGGTCACAATCAGCCCCAGCATTTT. Its protein is CASSQNPRTGHNQPQHF. The gene calls are TRBV4-1 and TRBJ1-5; 7 nucleotides align to TRBD1. The CDR3 runs to 17 residues. Trimming cost V 2 bases and J 3 bases; bases outside gene matches: 10. Germline values: CDR1 MGHRA, CDR2 YSYEKL.

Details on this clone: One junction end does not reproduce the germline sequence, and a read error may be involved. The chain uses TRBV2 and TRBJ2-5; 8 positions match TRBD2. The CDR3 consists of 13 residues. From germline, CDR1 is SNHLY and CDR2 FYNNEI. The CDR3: CASSQAGAETQYF. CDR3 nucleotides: TGTGCCAGCAGTCAAGCGGGGGCGGAGACCCAGTACTTC.

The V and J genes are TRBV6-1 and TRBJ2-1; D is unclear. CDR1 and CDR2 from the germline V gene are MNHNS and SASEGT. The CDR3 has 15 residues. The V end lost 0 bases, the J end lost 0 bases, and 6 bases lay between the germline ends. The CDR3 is CASSEATDSYNEQFF. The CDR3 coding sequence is TGTGCCAGCAGTGAAGCGACCGACTCCTACAATGAGCAGTTCTTC.

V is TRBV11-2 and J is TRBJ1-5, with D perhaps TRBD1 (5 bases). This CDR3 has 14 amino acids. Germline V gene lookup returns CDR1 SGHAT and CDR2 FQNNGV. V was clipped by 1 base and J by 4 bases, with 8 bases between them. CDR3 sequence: CASSLAGRNQPQHF. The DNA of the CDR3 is TGTGCCAGCAGCTTAGCAGGGAGGAATCAGCCCCAGCATTTT.

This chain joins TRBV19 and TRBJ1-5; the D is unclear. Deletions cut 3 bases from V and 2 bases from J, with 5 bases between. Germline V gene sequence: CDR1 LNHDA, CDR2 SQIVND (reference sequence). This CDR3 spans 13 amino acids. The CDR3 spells CASSMDRNQPQHF. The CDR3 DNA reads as TGTGCCAGTAGTATGGACCGCAATCAGCCCCAGCATTTT.

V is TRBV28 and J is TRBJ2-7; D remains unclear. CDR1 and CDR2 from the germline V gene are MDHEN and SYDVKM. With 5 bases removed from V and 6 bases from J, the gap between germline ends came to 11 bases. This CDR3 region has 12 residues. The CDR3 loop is CASSRGLGEQYF. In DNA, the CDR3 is TGTGCCAGCAGTCGCGGCCTCGGCGAGCAGTACTTC.